These 27 T cell receptor beta chains came from one sample sequenced in a study of shared clonotypes between healthy human individuals. The protocol was immunoSEQ multiplex PCR, while the TCRdb copy is restricted to in-frame clones and leaves out a portion. This sample has 900,000 to 1,200,000 clones, with about 84% found just once. Sequencing input: memory CD4+ T cells from PBMCs. Specified subset: CD45RA-negative fraction. The receptors derive from a man between 18 and 29 years old in good health. Some clones in this sample may be carry-over from other donors' samples.

The chain links TRBV7-3 to TRBJ2-1; 8 positions agree with TRBD1. With 2 bases clipped from V and 4 bases from J, the junction kept 7 bases outside the gene matches. The CDR3 has 16 residues. Germline V gene sequence: CDR1 SGHTA, CDR2 FQGTGA. In DNA, the CDR3 is TGTGCCAGCAGCTTATCCGGCACAGGGGGGTACAATGAGCAGTTCTTC. Translated: CASSLSGTGGYNEQFF.

Regarding this clone: Other DNA variants within this sample encode the same CDR3. The chain employs TRBV6-5 and TRBJ2-7; no clear D gene. V lost 2 bases and J 0 bases, leaving 5 bases between the germline ends. Germline loops: CDR1 MNHEY, CDR2 SVGAGI. The CDR3 sequence is 13 residues long. Here the CDR3 reads CASSYAGSYEQYF. The CDR3, as DNA: TGTGCCAGCAGTTACGCAGGCTCCTACGAGCAGTACTTC.

This rearrangement joins TRBV7-3 to TRBJ2-4; no reliable D call. The CDR3 is 14 amino acids. Per the germline V gene, CDR1 is SGHTA and CDR2 is FQGTGA. V lost 7 bases and J lost 0, with 10 bases in between. Here the CDR3 DNA reads TGTGCCAGCATCCGGTTCCTAGCCAAAAACATTCAGTACTTC. Translation gives CASIRFLAKNIQYF. Full variable domain (remainder filled in from reference TRBV7-3 and TRBJ2-4): GAGVSQTPSNKVTEKGKYVELRCDPISGHTALYWYRQSLGQGPEFLIYFQGTGAADDSGLPNDRFFAVRPEGSVSTLKIQRTERGDSAVYLCASIRFLAKNIQYFGAGTRLSVL.

This rearrangement joins TRBV5-1 to TRBJ2-1; 8 nucleotides align to TRBD2. Trimming cost V 4 bases and J 0 bases; bases outside gene matches: 9. CDR3 length: 17 residues. Per the germline V gene, CDR1 is SGHRS and CDR2 is YFSETQ. The CDR3 region has the DNA TGCGCCAGCAGCATACCGGGACTAGTATCCTCCTACAATGAGCAGTTCTTC. Translation gives CASSIPGLVSSYNEQFF.

This clone came up many times. The chain carries TRBV7-6 and TRBJ1-1; D gene uncertain. CDR1 SGHVS and CDR2 FNYEAQ come from the germline V gene. V was shortened by 5 bases and J by 4 bases, with 14 bases between the two germline ends. The length of the CDR3 is 14 residues. CDR3 loop: CASSQDPGSTEAFF. The DNA for the CDR3 is TGTGCCAGCAGCCAGGACCCGGGAAGCACTGAAGCTTTCTTT.

The gene calls are TRBV4-1 and TRBJ2-5; 10 bases fit TRBD1. V was pared by 2 bases and J by 4 bases, with 13 bases of the junction left unmatched. The CDR3 loop spans 18 amino acids. Germline loops: CDR1 MGHRA, CDR2 YSYEKL. CDR3 region: CASSQQLSTGGRRETQYF. Written as DNA, the CDR3 is TGCGCCAGCAGCCAACAACTATCGACAGGGGGCCGGCGAGAGACCCAGTACTTC.

The genes are TRBV5-1 and TRBJ2-7; 7 bases are shared with TRBD1. The CDR3 is 16 amino acids. Germline V gives CDR1 SGHRS, CDR2 YFSETQ. Losses at the gene ends were 3 bases for V and 5 bases for J; bases not matched to a gene: 14. For the CDR3, the DNA is TGCGCCAGCAGCTACCGCTACGACAGGGTTATTGACGAGCAGTACTTC. Protein: CASSYRYDRVIDEQYF.

The rearrangement joins TRBV7-8 to TRBJ1-4; D gene ambiguous. Trimming removed 1 base from V and 8 bases from J, with 5 bases in between. Germline V gene lookup returns CDR1 SGHVS and CDR2 FQNEAQ. The CDR3 spans 12 residues. The CDR3 spells CASSLGREKLFF. The CDR3 DNA reads as TGTGCCAGCAGCTTAGGCAGAGAAAAACTGTTTTTT.

The chain couples TRBV29-1 to TRBJ2-3; D is uncertain. Deletions cut 7 bases from V and 2 bases from J, with 13 bases between. Germline assignment: CDR1 SQVTM and CDR2 ANQGSEA. This CDR3 comprises 13 residues. CDR3 sequence (DNA): TGCAGCGCCGGATACCCCAACACAGATACGCAGTATTTT. Translation gives CSAGYPNTDTQYF.

V gene TRBV7-2 combines with J gene TRBJ2-3; tentative D call: TRBD2 (5 bases). The CDR3 is 16 amino acids. Trimming shortened V by 1 base and J by 4 bases, and 15 bases separated the two germline ends. The germline V gene encodes CDR1 SGHTA and CDR2 FQGNSA. CDR3 region: CASSLGSRAAADTQYF. In nucleotides, the CDR3 is TGTGCCAGCAGCTTAGGTTCGAGGGCCGCGGCAGATACGCAGTATTTT.

The V call is TRBV18, the J call TRBJ2-5; TRBD1 might be the D (5 bases). Trimming cost V 6 bases and J 5 bases, with 10 bases left between them. The CDR3 extends over 12 amino acids. CDR1 is KGHSH and CDR2 is LQKENI in the germline V gene. The CDR3 DNA is TGTGCCAGCTCGTCTAAGGGGGAGACCCAGTACTTC. Its translation: CASSSKGETQYF.

The rearrangement joins TRBV11-2 to TRBJ2-3; D is ambiguous. The germline V gene has CDR1 SGHAT and CDR2 FQNNGV. This CDR3 comprises 13 residues. Trimming removed 5 bases at V and 0 bases at J, with 6 bases between. CDR3 sequence (DNA): TGTGCCAGCAGCCCGTGGAGCACAGATACGCAGTATTTT. This sequence encodes CASSPWSTDTQYF.

This clone came up a few times. This chain uses TRBV7-9 with TRBJ1-1, with 8 positions matching TRBD1. The CDR3 contains 14 residues. The germline V gene encodes CDR1 SEHNR and CDR2 FQNEAQ (reference sequence). Trimming at V came to 5 bases and at J to 7 bases, leaving 9 bases not matched to a gene. CDR3 sequence (DNA): TGTGCCAGCAGCACCAACAGGGGGGTGGTTGAAGCTTTCTTT. Translated, it gives CASSTNRGVVEAFF.

The gene calls are TRBV18 and TRBJ2-5, with D perhaps being TRBD1 or TRBD2 (6 bases each). The germline V and J ends were trimmed by 0 bases and 4 bases, with 9 bases remaining between them. The germline CDR1 and CDR2 sequences are KGHSH and LQKENI. This CDR3 spans 14 amino acids. The CDR3 sequence is CASSPPGGRETQYF. The CDR3 nucleotides read TGTGCCAGCTCACCACCGGGGGGCCGAGAGACCCAGTACTTC. Based on the CDR3 plus reference TRBV18 and TRBJ2-5, the full variable domain is NAGVMQNPRHLVRRRGQEARLRCSPMKGHSHVYWYRQLPEEGLKFMVYLQKENIIDESGMPKERFSAEFPKEGPSILRIQQVVRGDSAAYFCASSPPGGRETQYFGPGTRLLVL.

This clone was detected once. The genes are TRBV10-3 and TRBJ2-3; D uncertain. V lost 5 bases to trimming and J lost 6 bases, with 9 bases between them. This CDR3 is 12 amino acids long. Germline lookup yields CDR1 ENHRY and CDR2 SYGVKD. The CDR3: CAISSLGDTQYF. The CDR3 DNA reads as TGTGCCATCAGTTCCCTGGGGGATACGCAGTATTTT.

This clone was observed a few times. V is TRBV9 and J is TRBJ1-4; D not certain. The CDR3 runs to 15 residues. In germline, CDR1 is SGDLS, CDR2 YYNGEE. The V and J ends lost 0 bases and 0 bases respectively, with 6 bases between them. The CDR3 region is CASSVVRATNEKLFF. In DNA, the CDR3 is TGTGCCAGCAGCGTAGTTCGTGCAACTAATGAAAAACTGTTTTTT.

The rearrangement links TRBV2 to TRBJ2-2; TRBD1 or TRBD2 may be the D gene (6 bases each). The germline V and J ends were trimmed by 8 bases and 3 bases, with 13 bases remaining between them. In germline, CDR1 is SNHLY, CDR2 FYNNEI. The length of the CDR3 is 14 residues. CDR3 nucleotides: TGTGCCAGCGGCCGAAGGGGGGACACCGGGGAGCTGTTTTTT. Protein sequence: CASGRRGDTGELFF.

The chain employs TRBV7-2 and TRBJ1-1; D gene ambiguous. Per germline, CDR1 SGHTA and CDR2 FQGNSA. The CDR3 consists of 12 residues. Trimming pared 5 bases from V and 14 bases from J, leaving 18 bases between. As DNA, the CDR3 is TGTGCCAGCAGCCCGGAAGGTTCTCGAGGGTTCTTT. Its protein product is CASSPEGSRGFF.

The rearrangement joins TRBV1 to TRBJ2-3; the table's TRBD2 call for D was not verified on the DNA. TRBV1 has pseudogene status. This CDR3 comprises 21 residues. The CDR3: CTSSQDSAHATSGYSTDTQYF. CDR3 nucleotides: TGCACCAGCAGCCAAGACTCAGCCCACGCGACTAGCGGCTATAGCACAGATACGCAGTATTTT.

The rearrangement links TRBV18 to TRBJ1-5; TRBD1 is a possible D gene (6 bases). The CDR3 spans 16 residues. Deletions cut 1 base from V and 2 bases from J, with 12 bases between. From germline, CDR1 is KGHSH and CDR2 LQKENI. The CDR3: CASSPQGGGGNQPQHF. Written as DNA, the CDR3 is TGTGCCAGCTCACCACAGGGGGGCGGAGGCAATCAGCCCCAGCATTTT.

This chain uses TRBV30 with TRBJ1-2; D not certain. V lost 5 bases, J lost 8 bases, and 18 bases lay in between. Germline loops: CDR1 GTSNPN, CDR2 SVGIG (reference sequence). The CDR3 loop spans 13 amino acids. CDR3 in amino acids: CAWGRWPSSGYTF. CDR3 in DNA: TGTGCCTGGGGCCGATGGCCTTCTAGCGGCTACACCTTC. Supplemented by reference TRBV30 and TRBJ1-2, the full variable domain reads SQTIHQWPATLVQPVGSPLSLECTVEGTSNPNLYWYRQAAGRGLQLLFYSVGIGQISSEVPQNLSASRPQDRQFILSSKKLLLSDSGFYLCAWGRWPSSGYTFGSGTRLTVV.

This clone was counted many times. The same CDR3 also results from other DNA sequences found in this sample. This rearrangement joins TRBV28 to TRBJ2-7; 9 nucleotides agree with TRBD1. CDR1 is MDHEN and CDR2 is SYDVKM in the germline V gene. The V segment lost 3 bases and the J segment 4 bases; nucleotides outside the gene matches: 4. CDR3 size: 14 residues. As DNA, the CDR3 is TGTGCCAGCAGTTTGGGAGACAGGGGGTACGAGCAGTACTTC. Encoded protein: CASSLGDRGYEQYF.

The chain joins TRBV7-9 to TRBJ2-1, with 8 bases that match TRBD1. There are 14 residues in the CDR3. Germline V gene data show CDR1 as SEHNR and CDR2 as FQNEAQ (reference sequence). V was clipped by 5 bases and J by 6 bases; unmatched bases: 6. The CDR3 is CASSTTGGGNEQFF. The DNA for the CDR3 is TGTGCCAGCAGCACCACAGGGGGAGGCAATGAGCAGTTCTTC.

The V call is TRBV6-6, the J call TRBJ2-7; D remains unclear. The CDR3 contains 12 residues. CDR1 MNHNY and CDR2 SVGAGI come from the germline V gene (reference sequence). Trimming removed 4 bases from V and 0 bases from J, with 4 bases in between. The chain's CDR3 is CASSSSSYEQYF. In nucleotides, the CDR3 is TGTGCCAGCAGTTCCAGCTCCTACGAGCAGTACTTC.

The chain joins TRBV5-6 to TRBJ2-7; D remains unclear. The CDR3 has 13 residues. V dropped 1 base and J dropped 5 bases, with 10 bases sitting between them. Germline lookup yields CDR1 SGHDT and CDR2 YYEEEE. Here the CDR3 DNA reads TGTGCCAGCAGCTTGTCCCGACCCCACGAGCAGTACTTC. This codes for CASSLSRPHEQYF.

This clone has just one count. J is TRBJ2-3 and V is TRBV4-3; 13 bases match TRBD2. The V and J ends lost 2 bases and 5 bases, in that order; junction bases with no gene match: 7. CDR1 and CDR2 (germline): LGHNA, YSLEER. CDR3 length: 17 amino acids. The CDR3 sequence: CASSQSPLAGGVDTQYF. Written as DNA, the CDR3 is TGCGCCAGCAGCCAATCACCACTAGCGGGAGGGGTAGATACGCAGTATTTT.

This clone was found a few times. This chain connects TRBV18 to TRBJ1-5, with D possibly matching TRBD1 (5 bases). The CDR3 has 16 residues. Looked up from germline, CDR1 is KGHSH and CDR2 is LQKENI. The V and J ends lost 3 bases and 0 bases respectively, with 12 bases between them. CDR3 DNA sequence: TGTGCCAGCTCACCCCAGGGAGGGAGTAGCAATCAGCCCCAGCATTTT. Protein: CASSPQGGSSNQPQHF.